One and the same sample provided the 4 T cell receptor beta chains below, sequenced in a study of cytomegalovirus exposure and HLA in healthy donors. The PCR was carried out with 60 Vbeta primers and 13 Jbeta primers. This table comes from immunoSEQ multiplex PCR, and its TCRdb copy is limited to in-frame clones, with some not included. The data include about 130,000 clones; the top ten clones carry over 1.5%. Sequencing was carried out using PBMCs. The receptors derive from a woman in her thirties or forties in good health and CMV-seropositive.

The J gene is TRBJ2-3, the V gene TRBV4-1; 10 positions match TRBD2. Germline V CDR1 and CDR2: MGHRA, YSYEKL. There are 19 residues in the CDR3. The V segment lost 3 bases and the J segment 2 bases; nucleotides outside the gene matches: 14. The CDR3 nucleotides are TGCGCCAGCAGCCAGTACAAGGGAGCGGGAGGGCTCCACACAGATACGCAGTATTTT. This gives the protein CASSQYKGAGGLHTDTQYF.

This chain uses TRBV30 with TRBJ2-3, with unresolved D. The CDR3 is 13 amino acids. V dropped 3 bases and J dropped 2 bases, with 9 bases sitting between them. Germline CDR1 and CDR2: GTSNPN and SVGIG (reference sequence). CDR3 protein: CAWRASPTDTQYF. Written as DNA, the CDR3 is TGTGCCTGGAGGGCCAGTCCCACAGATACGCAGTATTTT.

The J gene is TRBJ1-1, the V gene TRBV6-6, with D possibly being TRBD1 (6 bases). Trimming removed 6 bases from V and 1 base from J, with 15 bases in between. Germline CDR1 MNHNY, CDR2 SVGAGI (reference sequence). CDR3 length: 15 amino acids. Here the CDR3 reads CASRDRTVTNTEAFF. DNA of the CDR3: TGTGCCAGCAGGGACCGGACAGTGACGAACACTGAAGCTTTCTTT.

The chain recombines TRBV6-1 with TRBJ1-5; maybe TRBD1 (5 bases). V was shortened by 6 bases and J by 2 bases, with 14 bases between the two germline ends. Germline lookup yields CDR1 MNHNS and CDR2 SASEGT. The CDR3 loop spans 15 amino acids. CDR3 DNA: TGTGCCAGCAGCCAGGGAAGGGTTGGCAATCAGCCCCAGCATTTT. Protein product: CASSQGRVGNQPQHF.